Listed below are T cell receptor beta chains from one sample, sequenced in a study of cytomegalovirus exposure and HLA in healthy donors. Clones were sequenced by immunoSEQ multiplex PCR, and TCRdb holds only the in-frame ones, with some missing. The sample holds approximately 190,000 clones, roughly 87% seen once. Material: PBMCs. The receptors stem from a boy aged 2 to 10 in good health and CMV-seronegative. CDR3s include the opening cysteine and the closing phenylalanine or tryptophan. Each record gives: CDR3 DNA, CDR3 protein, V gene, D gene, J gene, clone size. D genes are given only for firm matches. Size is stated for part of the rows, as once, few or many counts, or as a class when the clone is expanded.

DNA: TGTGCCAGCAGCCAAGCCCTAGCGGGAGCGTACAATGAGCAGTTCTTC
CDR3: CASSQALAGAYNEQFF
V: TRBV14
D: TRBD2
J: TRBJ2-1
size: .

DNA: TGCGCCAGCAGCTTGGACTCCTATGGCTACACCTTC
CDR3: CASSLDSYGYTF
V: TRBV5-1
D: .
J: TRBJ1-2
size: .

DNA: TGTGCCAGCAGCTTAGGTTCGGGGAGTGGCACCGGGGAGCTGTTTTTT
CDR3: CASSLGSGSGTGELFF
V: TRBV7-9
D: .
J: TRBJ2-2
size: .

DNA: TGTGCCAGCAGCTTAGGACTAGCGGGGGGCACAGATACGCAGTATTTT
CDR3: CASSLGLAGGTDTQYF
V: TRBV7-7
D: TRBD2
J: TRBJ2-3
size: .

DNA: TGTGCCAGCAGCCCCCATCGGACTCCGTCCGGGGAGCTGTTTTTT
CDR3: CASSPHRTPSGELFF
V: TRBV11-3
D: .
J: TRBJ2-2
size: .

DNA: TGCGCCAGCAGCTTTAGCGGGAACCCGAACACCGGGGAGCTGTTTTTT
CDR3: CASSFSGNPNTGELFF
V: TRBV5-1
D: TRBD2
J: TRBJ2-2
size: .

DNA: TGTGCCAGCAGAGGGACAGGGGAGAACACTGAAGCTTTCTTT
CDR3: CASRGTGENTEAFF
V: TRBV6-5
D: TRBD1
J: TRBJ1-1
size: once

DNA: TGTGCCTGGAGTGTTCGGGGGGGAAGCTCCTATAATTCACCCCTCCACTTT
CDR3: CAWSVRGGSSYNSPLHF
V: TRBV30
D: .
J: TRBJ1-6
size: .

DNA: TGTGCCAGCTTAGCGGGGGGCACAGATACGCAGTATTTT
CDR3: CASLAGGTDTQYF
V: TRBV27
D: TRBD2
J: TRBJ2-3
size: .

DNA: TGTGCCAGCTCACTCCGGGATCCTGAGCAGTTCTTC
CDR3: CASSLRDPEQFF
V: TRBV18
D: .
J: TRBJ2-1
size: .

DNA: TGTGCCAGCAGGCCACAGGTAGCTGGGGCCAACGTCCTGACTTTC
CDR3: CASRPQVAGANVLTF
V: TRBV6-1
D: .
J: TRBJ2-6
size: .

DNA: TGTGCCAGCAGTGAAGCTAACAGGGCTGAAGCTTTCTTT
CDR3: CASSEANRAEAFF
V: TRBV6-1
D: .
J: TRBJ1-1
size: .

DNA: TGTGCCAGCAGGGGACAGGTCTCCTACGAGCAGTACTTC
CDR3: CASRGQVSYEQYF
V: TRBV6-1
D: TRBD1
J: TRBJ2-7
size: .

DNA: TGCGCCAGCAGTCCGGGGTATGAGTACGAGCAGTACTTC
CDR3: CASSPGYEYEQYF
V: TRBV10-2
D: .
J: TRBJ2-7
size: .

DNA: TGTGCCAGCAGCCCCATAGCGTTCCCCTACAATGAGCAGTTCTTC
CDR3: CASSPIAFPYNEQFF
V: TRBV7-9
D: .
J: TRBJ2-1
size: .

DNA: TGTGCCAGCACCACCTACGGACAGGCTAGCTCTGGGGCCAACGTCCTGACTTTC
CDR3: CASTTYGQASSGANVLTF
V: TRBV9
D: TRBD1
J: TRBJ2-6
size: .

DNA: TGTGCCAGCAGTGAATGGGGCGAAGGTAATGAAAAACTGTTTTTT
CDR3: CASSEWGEGNEKLFF
V: TRBV6-1
D: .
J: TRBJ1-4
size: .

DNA: TGTGCCAGCAGCTTAGCGGGACTCCTGCGAGCTACGCAGTATTTT
CDR3: CASSLAGLLRATQYF
V: TRBV7-2
D: .
J: TRBJ2-3
size: .

DNA: TGCGCCAGCAGCTTATTGAAAGCCGGGGCCAACGTCCTGACTTTC
CDR3: CASSLLKAGANVLTF
V: TRBV5-1
D: .
J: TRBJ2-6
size: few

DNA: TGTGCCAGCAGCTTAGACAGGTTCCGGGGGATCGAGCAGTACTTC
CDR3: CASSLDRFRGIEQYF
V: TRBV11-2
D: .
J: TRBJ2-7
size: .

DNA: TGCGCCAGCAGTCCATCTTGGCCCCAAAATGGGCTAATCACAGATACGCAGTATTTT
CDR3: CASSPSWPQNGLITDTQYF
V: TRBV4-1
D: .
J: TRBJ2-3
size: .

DNA: TGTGCCAGCAGCCAGTCCCCCTCCGAGCAGTACTTC
CDR3: CASSQSPSEQYF
V: TRBV5-6
D: .
J: TRBJ2-7
size: .